These 15 T cell receptor beta chains were all obtained from the same sample, sequenced in a study of vaccination effects on CD4 cells after COVID-19. Assay used: immunoSEQ multiplex PCR; TCRdb lists only in-frame clones, some missing. The table includes around 41,000 clones, roughly 79% detected once. Antigens of these TCRs are unknown. Sequencing was preceded by expansion of antigen-specific CD4+ T cells with viral peptide pools in the ViraFEST assay. At the end of less than 12 days of culture, CD4+ T cells were isolated. Among the vaccine recipients, none had a prior SARS-CoV-2 infection, and nucleocapsid antibodies were negative. Sequenced material: CD4+ T cells from PBMCs cultured with SARS-CoV-2 spike peptides, taken before COVID-19 vaccination. These TCRs come from a human donor who received a COVID-19 vaccine.

The V gene is TRBV5-6, the J gene TRBJ2-3; D gene uncertain. Germline loops: CDR1 SGHDT, CDR2 YYEEEE. V was clipped by 3 bases and J by 2 bases, with 13 bases between them. CDR3 length: 15 residues. The CDR3 sequence is CASSSGPGFTDTQYF. CDR3 sequence (DNA): TGTGCCAGCAGCTCTGGACCCGGATTCACAGATACGCAGTATTTT.

The V gene is TRBV6-5, the J gene TRBJ2-1; no definite D call. Between the trimmed V and J ends, which lost 7 bases and 8 bases, there was a span of 15 bases. This CDR3 contains 13 residues. The germline gives CDR1 MNHEY, CDR2 SVGAGI. The CDR3 is CASNVHGAHEQFF. CDR3 DNA sequence: TGTGCCAGCAACGTTCATGGCGCCCATGAGCAGTTCTTC.

V and J are TRBV12-3 or TRBV12-4 and TRBJ2-5, with a tentative D call TRBD1 (5 bases). This CDR3 is built from 13 residues. The V end was cut by 6 bases, the J end by 5 bases, with 13 bases between. CDR3 loop: CASRMVGVETQYF. The CDR3 DNA reads TGTGCCAGCAGGATGGTAGGGGTCGAGACCCAGTACTTC.

The chain recombines TRBV7-3 with TRBJ2-3; D remains ambiguous. The germline V gene encodes CDR1 SGHTA and CDR2 FQGTGA. The CDR3 sequence is 13 residues long. V shed 2 bases and J shed 0 bases, with 3 bases lying between them. This chain's CDR3 is CASSLPSTDTQYF. The CDR3 DNA reads as TGTGCCAGCAGCTTACCCAGCACAGATACGCAGTATTTT.

The chain is built from TRBV3-1 (or the pseudogene TRBV3-2) and TRBJ1-2, with no clear D. The CDR3 length is 8 residues. Looked up from germline, CDR1 is LGHDT and CDR2 is YNNKEL (reference sequence). Trimming removed 9 bases from V and 5 bases from J, with 1 base in between. CDR3 nucleotides: TGTGCCAGATATGGCTACACCTTC. It encodes CARYGYTF.

The chain carries TRBV2 and TRBJ1-2, with TRBD1 matching 10 bases. The J segment lost 8 bases and the V segment lost 3 bases, leaving 0 bases of the junction unmatched. The CDR3 spans 12 residues. Germline V gene data show CDR1 as SNHLY and CDR2 as FYNNEI. CDR3 amino acids: CASSEDRGGYTF. The CDR3 coding sequence is TGTGCCAGCAGTGAGGACAGGGGGGGCTACACCTTC.

The chain uses TRBV6-4 and TRBJ1-5; no clear D. Germline CDR1 and CDR2: MRHNA and SNTAGT. This CDR3 spans 17 amino acids. V dropped 9 bases and J dropped 3 bases, with 24 bases sitting between them. This chain's CDR3 is CARKIPTVKEHNQPQHF. Here the CDR3 DNA reads TGTGCCAGAAAGATCCCCACAGTCAAGGAGCACAATCAGCCCCAGCATTTT.

The chain recombines TRBV7-2 with TRBJ1-2; D perhaps matches TRBD1 (5 bases). Between the trimmed V and J ends, which lost 5 bases and 9 bases, there was a span of 25 bases. The CDR3 loop spans 16 amino acids. Germline CDR1 is SGHTA and CDR2 is FQGNSA. CDR3 sequence reads: CASSRGRGRGSGRYTF. CDR3 nucleotides: TGTGCCAGCAGCCGCGGCCGGGGCCGAGGCTCGGGCCGCTACACCTTC.

The gene calls are TRBV7-2 and TRBJ2-2, with unresolved D. This CDR3 comprises 13 residues. Germline CDR1 SGHTA, CDR2 FQGNSA. Trimming took off 5 bases at V and 4 bases at J, with 8 bases between the two ends. CDR3 in amino acids: CASSRYITGELFF. CDR3 bases: TGTGCCAGCAGCCGTTACATCACCGGGGAGCTGTTTTTT.

CDR3 region: CASRGVTGISNQPQHF. CDR3 DNA: TGTGCCAGCAGGGGTGTCACAGGTATTAGCAATCAGCCCCAGCATTTT. The chain is built from TRBV2 and TRBJ1-5; D is possibly TRBD1 (5 bases). V was clipped by 6 bases and J by 0 bases, with 15 bases between them. Germline CDR1 is SNHLY and CDR2 is FYNNEI. The CDR3 runs 16 residues.

This chain connects TRBV11-3 to TRBJ2-1; D may be TRBD2 (5 bases). Trimming shortened V by 5 bases and J by 9 bases, and 14 bases separated the two germline ends. The CDR3 has 13 residues. Germline V gene data show CDR1 as SGHNT and CDR2 as YENEEA. The CDR3 loop is CASSITRLAEQFF. CDR3 in DNA: TGTGCCAGCAGCATCACTAGGCTGGCTGAGCAGTTCTTC.

The chain uses TRBV6-5 and TRBJ1-2; D call uncertain. V dropped 2 bases and J dropped 4 bases, with 8 bases sitting between them. This CDR3 region has 13 residues. CDR1 is MNHEY, CDR2 SVGAGI, per germline. Written as DNA, the CDR3 is TGTGCCAGCAGTTACGTCCAGAGCTATGGCTACACCTTC. Translating gives CASSYVQSYGYTF.

The J gene is TRBJ1-1, the V gene TRBV19; maybe TRBD1 (6 bases). This CDR3 spans 15 amino acids. CDR1 and CDR2 from the germline V gene are LNHDA and SQIVND (reference sequence). V lost 3 bases, J lost 0 bases, and 11 bases lay in between. Here the CDR3 reads CASSIRGGLNTEAFF. The CDR3 nucleotides read TGTGCCAGTAGTATCCGAGGGGGATTGAACACTGAAGCTTTCTTT.

The rearrangement links TRBV20-1 to TRBJ2-3; 8 bases are a match to TRBD2. The CDR3 is 14 amino acids. After removal of 3 bases from V and 4 bases from J, the junction contained 6 bases not matched to a gene. CDR1 and CDR2 from the germline V gene are DFQATT and SNEGSKA (reference sequence). CDR3 sequence (DNA): TGCAGTGCTAGTCGGCGGGGGGAGGCAGATACGCAGTATTTT. Translating gives CSASRRGEADTQYF.

The chain recombines TRBV11-2 with TRBJ2-7; D tentatively reads TRBD1 or TRBD2 (7 bases each). The CDR3 is 16 residues long. The V gene lost 5 bases and the J gene lost 6 bases, with 23 bases spanning the gap. Germline assignment: CDR1 SGHAT and CDR2 FQNNGV. The chain's CDR3 is CASSENSGGVASEQYV. CDR3 bases: TGTGCCAGCAGCGAGAACTCAGGGGGGGTTGCCTCCGAGCAGTACGTC.